These 26 T cell receptor beta chains came from one sample sequenced in a study of T-cell memory formation after mild COVID-19. TCRdb re-analysed the 5' RACE reads in MiXCR, keeping a single row per CDR3 protein. The sample records about 390,000 distinct CDR3 sequences, over 20% being singletons. What was sequenced was PBMCs or a T cell subset sorted from them (not recorded which). Every receptor here comes from an adult woman who had mild COVID-19 (a few samples of this study predate the infection). Cell type and time point are not known.

The chain combines TRBV15 with TRBJ1-1, with a weak D call TRBD1 (5 bases). Per the germline V gene, CDR1 is LNHNV and CDR2 is YYDKDF (reference sequence). This CDR3 comprises 14 residues. Trimming cost V 0 bases and J 3 bases, with 8 bases left between them. The CDR3 DNA reads TGTGCCACCAGCAGAGATCGACAGCACACTGAAGCTTTCTTT. It specifies CATSRDRQHTEAFF.

The chain uses TRBV11-2 and TRBJ2-1; 7 bases are shared with TRBD2. Per the germline V gene, CDR1 is SGHAT and CDR2 is FQNNGV. This CDR3 contains 16 residues. With 5 bases clipped from V and 0 bases from J, the junction kept 7 bases outside the gene matches. CDR3 sequence: CASSRSGLSSYNEQFF. CDR3 nucleotide sequence: TGTGCCAGCAGCCGCTCGGGACTAAGCTCCTACAATGAGCAGTTCTTC.

This clonotype has just a few counts. V usage is TRBV11-2 and J usage is TRBJ1-1, with D unclear. Deletions cut 1 base from V and 3 bases from J, with 9 bases between. Germline CDR1 is SGHAT and CDR2 is FQNNGV. CDR3 size: 14 residues. Here the CDR3 reads CASSLVGPHTEAFF. DNA of the CDR3: TGTGCCAGCAGCTTAGTAGGGCCGCACACTGAAGCTTTCTTT.

This clonotype was detected only a few times. The chain has TRBV12-3 or TRBV12-4 and TRBJ1-4; D not certain. Trimming cost V 2 bases and J 0 bases, with 10 bases left between them. This CDR3 spans 16 amino acids. The CDR3 protein is CASSLSWPATNEKLFF. The CDR3 bases are TGTGCCAGCAGTTTAAGTTGGCCAGCAACTAATGAAAAACTGTTTTTT.

This clonotype was observed a few times. The chain has TRBV5-1 and TRBJ2-4; perhaps TRBD2 as D (5 bases). CDR1 and CDR2 (germline): SGHRS, YFSETQ. The V gene lost 5 bases and the J gene lost 7 bases, with 13 bases spanning the gap. The CDR3 consists of 13 residues. CDR3 DNA: TGCGCCAGCAGGAGGGATCTGGGGAACATTCAGTACTTC. It is translated as CASRRDLGNIQYF.

This clonotype was seen a handful of times. The V call is TRBV6-2 or TRBV6-3, the J call TRBJ2-2, with D tentatively TRBD1 or TRBD2 (6 bases each). In germline, CDR1 is MNHEY, CDR2 SVGEGT. This CDR3 comprises 14 residues. V dropped 1 base and J dropped 6 bases, with 9 bases sitting between them. The CDR3 sequence is CASSYYRGAGELFF. In nucleotides, the CDR3 is TGTGCCAGCAGTTACTATAGGGGGGCCGGGGAGCTGTTTTTT.

CDR3 sequence reads: CASSLQGASYNEQFF. CDR3 coding DNA: TGTGCCAGCAGCTTACAGGGGGCCTCCTACAATGAGCAGTTCTTC. The chain recombines TRBV7-2 with TRBJ2-1, with 8 bases lining up with TRBD1. With V trimmed by 2 bases and J by 0 bases, 0 bases remained unmatched. This CDR3 comprises 15 residues. Germline V gene lookup returns CDR1 SGHTA and CDR2 FQGNSA.

This clonotype was counted a few times. The chain has TRBV18 and TRBJ2-3, with 14 bases lining up with TRBD2. Germline V CDR1 and CDR2: KGHSH, LQKENI. The CDR3 has 19 amino acids. The ends lost 2 bases at V and 6 bases at J; junction bases unmatched: 13. The CDR3, as DNA: TGTGCCAGCTCACCAAGCGGACTAGCGGGGGGCCGGTCGGGCGATACGCAGTATTTT. It encodes CASSPSGLAGGRSGDTQYF.

The chain couples TRBV30 to TRBJ1-1; no reliable D call. The length of the CDR3 is 11 residues. V lost 3 bases and J 3 bases, leaving 5 bases between the germline ends. Germline V gives CDR1 GTSNPN, CDR2 SVGIG (reference sequence). Here the CDR3 reads CAWSLDTEAFF. The CDR3 region has the DNA TGTGCCTGGAGCTTAGACACTGAAGCTTTCTTT.

Ten or more counts support this clonotype. This rearrangement joins TRBV20-1 to TRBJ2-1, with D uncertain. V was shortened by 3 bases and J by 0 bases, with 9 bases between the two germline ends. Germline loops: CDR1 DFQATT, CDR2 SNEGSKA (reference sequence). CDR3 length equals 14 residues. The CDR3 here is CSASVRSSYNEQFF. The CDR3 DNA reads TGCAGTGCTAGCGTCCGGAGCTCCTACAATGAGCAGTTCTTC.

This clonotype was seen more than once but under ten times. The gene calls are TRBV4-1 and TRBJ2-3; 9 bases line up with TRBD2. V lost 4 bases and J lost 4; bases outside the gene matches: 9. This CDR3 spans 16 amino acids. The germline gives CDR1 MGHRA, CDR2 YSYEKL. In DNA, the CDR3 is TGCGCCAGCAGCCTCCAAGGACTAGCGAAGTCAGATACGCAGTATTTT. Protein: CASSLQGLAKSDTQYF.

This clonotype was counted only a few times. The chain links TRBV20-1 to TRBJ2-1; 8 positions agree with TRBD2. CDR3 length: 15 residues. Germline V gene data show CDR1 as DFQATT and CDR2 as SNEGSKA (reference sequence). V was pared by 4 bases and J by 3 bases, with 8 bases of the junction left unmatched. The CDR3 DNA reads TGCAGTGCTAAGCGGGGGATGAAAGACTACAATGAGCAGTTCTTC. It codes for CSAKRGMKDYNEQFF.

This clonotype has just a few counts. The chain couples TRBV2 to TRBJ1-1; the D is unclear. The germline V and J ends were trimmed by 7 bases and 1 base, with 7 bases remaining between them. From germline, CDR1 is SNHLY and CDR2 FYNNEI. This CDR3 spans 12 amino acids. Here the CDR3 DNA reads TGTGCCAGCAAAATTCGGAACACTGAAGCTTTCTTT. Encoded protein: CASKIRNTEAFF.

The sample holds a few counts of this clonotype. This sequence joins TRBV10-3 and TRBJ2-7, with D hard to call. Germline V lookup: CDR1 ENHRY, CDR2 SYGVKD. Trimming took off 10 bases at V and 2 bases at J, with 15 bases between the two ends. This CDR3 spans 13 amino acids. CDR3 coding DNA: TGTGCCACCGGCGAGTACGCCACCTACGAGCAGTACTTC. Its protein is CATGEYATYEQYF.

In its sample, this clonotype was seen a few times. V is TRBV6-6 and J is TRBJ2-5, with D perhaps matching TRBD2 (6 bases). Between the trimmed V and J ends, which lost 2 bases and 5 bases, there was a span of 15 bases. Germline CDR1 MNHNY, CDR2 SVGAGI (reference sequence). The CDR3 runs 15 residues. This CDR3 is CASSYGTRGGETQYF. The CDR3 bases are TGTGCCAGCAGTTACGGGACCCGCGGAGGGGAGACCCAGTACTTC.

V and J are TRBV7-2 and TRBJ2-1; D may be TRBD2 (6 bases). Germline loops: CDR1 SGHTA, CDR2 FQGNSA. V was shortened by 5 bases and J by 4 bases, with 18 bases between the two germline ends. The CDR3 consists of 16 residues. CDR3 residues: CASSVVQAGPYNEQFF. In DNA, the CDR3 is TGTGCCAGCAGCGTGGTTCAGGCGGGACCGTACAATGAGCAGTTCTTC.

This clonotype was picked up a small number of times. The chain uses TRBV12-3 or TRBV12-4 and TRBJ2-3; 7 positions agree with TRBD1. The V gene end was trimmed by 5 bases and the J gene end by 0 bases; junction bases not matched to a gene: 5. The CDR3 is made up of 15 amino acids. CDR3 sequence (DNA): TGTGCCAGCAGTCCGACAGGGATTAGCACAGATACGCAGTATTTT. It yields the protein CASSPTGISTDTQYF.

This clonotype was seen repeatedly, ten times or more. This sequence joins TRBV5-1 and TRBJ2-1; 11 nucleotides line up with TRBD2. Per the germline V gene, CDR1 is SGHRS and CDR2 is YFSETQ. The CDR3 loop spans 16 amino acids. The V segment lost 0 bases and the J segment 5 bases; nucleotides outside the gene matches: 4. CDR3 sequence: CASSLGGTSGHNEQFF. The DNA for the CDR3 is TGCGCCAGCAGCTTGGGAGGGACTAGCGGACACAATGAGCAGTTCTTC.

This clonotype has more than one count but fewer than ten. The chain couples TRBV20-1 to TRBJ2-3; 8 bases are a match to TRBD2. Germline CDR1 and CDR2: DFQATT and SNEGSKA (reference sequence). Unmatched junction bases numbered 8, after V lost 5 bases and J lost 4 bases. The CDR3 spans 14 residues. The CDR3 DNA reads as TGCAGTGCTGAGGGACTAGGACGTTCAGATACGCAGTATTTT. Encoded protein: CSAEGLGRSDTQYF.

This clonotype was seen a handful of times. The V call is TRBV29-1, the J call TRBJ2-3, with a possible D match to TRBD2 (6 bases). This CDR3 region has 13 residues. The germline V gene encodes CDR1 SQVTM and CDR2 ANQGSEA. The ends were cut back, 3 bases at V and 3 bases at J, with 10 bases in the middle. This CDR3 reads CSVENGGTDTQYF. The CDR3, as DNA: TGCAGCGTTGAGAATGGGGGGACAGATACGCAGTATTTT.

This clonotype has just a few counts. This chain joins TRBV4-1 and TRBJ2-5, with 9 nucleotides matching TRBD2. This CDR3 has 17 residues. V lost 0 bases, J lost 5 bases, and 10 bases stayed unmatched. The germline CDR1 and CDR2 sequences are MGHRA and YSYEKL. The CDR3 coding sequence is TGCGCCAGCAGCCAAGATACTACCACCACTAGCGGGGAGACCCAGTACTTC. Its protein is CASSQDTTTTSGETQYF.

V gene TRBV7-8 combines with J gene TRBJ2-3; 7 bases match TRBD2. The V gene's germline CDR1 is SGHVS and CDR2 FQNEAQ. V dropped 1 base and J dropped 10; count of bases not matched to a gene: 5. CDR3 length: 13 residues. CDR3 in DNA: TGTGCCAGCAGCTTAGGACTAGCTTTTCCGCAGTATTTT. Protein: CASSLGLAFPQYF.

The chain couples TRBV6-5 to TRBJ2-3; TRBD2 aligns across 12 bases. The CDR3 contains 21 residues. Germline lookup yields CDR1 MNHEY and CDR2 SVGAGI. V dropped 2 bases and J dropped 2; count of bases not matched to a gene: 17. In DNA, the CDR3 is TGTGCCAGCAGTTACCGTGCCCTAGCGGGGGGGCCGAGGGGAACCACAGATACGCAGTATTTT. Translated, it gives CASSYRALAGGPRGTTDTQYF.

J is TRBJ2-3 and V is TRBV12-3 or TRBV12-4, with 7 bases fitting TRBD2. The CDR3 is made up of 18 amino acids. V gave up 5 bases and J gave up 0 bases; unmatched junction bases: 14. CDR3 DNA sequence: TGTGCCAGCAGTCCGCCATTGTGGGGGGACTATAGCACAGATACGCAGTATTTT. It codes for CASSPPLWGDYSTDTQYF.

This clonotype was recorded a few times. CDR3 protein: CATSHTENTEAFF. CDR3 DNA sequence: TGTGCCACCTCGCACACCGAGAACACTGAAGCTTTCTTT. V gene TRBV24-1 combines with J gene TRBJ1-1, with D unresolved. The V gene's germline CDR1 is KGHDR and CDR2 SFDVKD. The CDR3 consists of 13 residues. Between the trimmed V and J ends, which lost 9 bases and 1 base, there was a span of 11 bases.

The genes are TRBV5-1 and TRBJ2-5; D is perhaps TRBD2 (5 bases). Per the germline V gene, CDR1 is SGHRS and CDR2 is YFSETQ. The CDR3 has 15 residues. V was trimmed by 0 bases and J by 5 bases, leaving 14 bases between them. The chain's CDR3 is CASSLAFSGGETQYF. Written as DNA, the CDR3 is TGCGCCAGCAGCTTGGCGTTTTCGGGCGGGGAGACCCAGTACTTC. The whole variable domain, remainder taken from reference TRBV5-1 and TRBJ2-5, is KAGVTQTPRYLIKTRGQQVTLSCSPISGHRSVSWYQQTPGQGLQFLFEYFSETQRNKGNFPGRFSGRQFSNSRSEMNVSTLELGDSALYLCASSLAFSGGETQYFGPGTRLLVL.